The 19 T cell receptor beta chains below come from one sample, sequenced in a study of Graves' ophthalmopathy and Graves' hyperthyroidism. The sequenced template was RNA, covering the TCR beta CDR3 region. RT-PCR in the first round used HTBI primers; a second-round multiplex PCR followed. TCRdb reprocessed the multiplex PCR reads with MiXCR, giving one entry per CDR3 protein. This sample carries 200,000 to 250,000 distinct CDR3 sequences, 20% to 25% of them seen once, and the ten largest clones take roughly 44%. The sequenced sample consisted of peripheral blood. These receptors came from a woman in her forties or fifties with Graves' ophthalmopathy.

This clonotype came up many times. This chain links TRBV12-3 or TRBV12-4 with TRBJ1-1; D remains unclear. This CDR3 has 13 amino acids. V gave up 3 bases and J gave up 1 base, with 6 bases separating them. This CDR3 is CASSLERNTEAFF. As DNA, the CDR3 is TGTGCCAGCAGTTTGGAGAGGAACACTGAAGCTTTCTTT.

The V and J genes are TRBV19 and TRBJ2-2; D possibly matches TRBD1 or TRBD2 (9 bases each). Per germline, CDR1 LNHDA and CDR2 SQIVND (reference sequence). This CDR3 is built from 19 residues. With 11 bases removed from V and 3 bases from J, the gap between germline ends came to 31 bases. The CDR3 is CACHGTGYLVAGDTGELFF. DNA for the CDR3: TGTGCCTGCCACGGGACAGGGTATTTGGTAGCGGGAGACACCGGGGAGCTGTTTTTT.

This clonotype was counted at least ten times. The chain recombines TRBV6-5 with TRBJ2-7; 7 bases agree with TRBD1. CDR1 is MNHEY, CDR2 SVGAGI, per germline. V lost 8 bases to trimming and J lost 3 bases; unmatched junction nucleotides: 4. The CDR3 runs to 12 residues. CDR3 in amino acids: CASRQGNYEQYF. Written as DNA, the CDR3 is TGTGCCAGCCGACAGGGAAACTACGAGCAGTACTTC.

Worth noting for this clonotype: Given a much more abundant clone one base away, this may be a read error. The chain is built from TRBV7-8 and TRBJ1-1; the D gene is possibly TRBD1 (6 bases). The CDR3 contains 14 residues. Germline-derived CDR1 and CDR2 are SGHVS and FQNEAQ. In DNA form, the CDR3 reads TGTGCCAGCAGCTTAGAGTTCAGGGACACTGAAACTTTCTTT. Encoded protein: CASSLEFRDTETFF.

This clonotype showed up many times. The chain combines TRBV6-1 with TRBJ1-2; tentatively, D is TRBD1 (5 bases). The V gene lost 2 bases and the J gene lost 8 bases, with 12 bases spanning the gap. CDR3 size: 13 residues. Germline V gene lookup returns CDR1 MNHNS and CDR2 SASEGT. CDR3: CASSEQGYDGYTF. CDR3 bases: TGTGCCAGCAGTGAACAGGGTTATGACGGCTACACCTTC.

The CDR3 sequence is CASRADRGFGEQYF. The CDR3, as DNA: TGTGCCAGCAGAGCGGACAGGGGGTTCGGCGAGCAGTACTTC. The chain recombines TRBV6-1 with TRBJ2-7, with 10 bases fitting TRBD1. The CDR3 contains 14 residues. The germline V gene encodes CDR1 MNHNS and CDR2 SASEGT. Trimming at V came to 6 bases and at J to 6 bases, leaving 8 bases not matched to a gene.

The J gene is TRBJ2-7, the V gene TRBV7-2; 9 bases line up with TRBD1. The V and J ends lost 3 bases and 4 bases, in that order; junction bases with no gene match: 10. Germline CDR1 and CDR2: SGHTA and FQGNSA. The CDR3 sequence is 16 residues long. The CDR3 DNA is TGTGCCAGCAGCTTGGCGTACGACAGGGGGGTTTACGAGCAGTACTTC. Its protein product is CASSLAYDRGVYEQYF.

This clonotype has a count of ten or more. The chain combines TRBV6-1 with TRBJ1-3, with D uncertain. Trimming took 8 bases from V and 4 from J, leaving 12 bases between them. This CDR3 has 13 amino acids. Germline V lookup: CDR1 MNHNS, CDR2 SASEGT. DNA of the CDR3: TGTGCCAGCTGCGAAATGAAAGGAAACACCATATATTTT. This gives the protein CASCEMKGNTIYF.

The genes are TRBV20-1 and TRBJ2-5; 11 bases are shared with TRBD2. Per the germline V gene, CDR1 is DFQATT and CDR2 is SNEGSKA (reference sequence). V trimming: 6 bases; J trimming: 3 bases; junction bases outside the gene matches: 6. The CDR3 extends over 14 amino acids. CDR3 region: CSAAPGLAEETQYF. CDR3 nucleotides: TGCAGTGCCGCCCCGGGACTAGCGGAAGAGACCCAGTACTTC.

This chain connects TRBV12-3 or TRBV12-4 to TRBJ1-1, with 7 bases identical to TRBD1. This CDR3 spans 15 amino acids. Unmatched junction bases numbered 10, after V lost 4 bases and J lost 5 bases. This CDR3 reads CASSSADRVGTEAFF. The CDR3 DNA sequence: TGTGCCAGCAGTTCCGCTGACAGGGTGGGGACTGAAGCTTTCTTT.

As regards this clonotype: The junction does not match germline at one end; this may be a read error. The chain carries TRBV12-3 or TRBV12-4 and TRBJ1-2; D possibly corresponds to TRBD1 (5 bases). The CDR3 spans 14 residues. The CDR3: CASSLEGSSYGYNF. CDR3 coding DNA: TGTGCCAGCAGTTTAGAGGGGTCGAGCTATGGCTACAACTTC.

The sample holds many counts of this clonotype. The chain carries TRBV20-1 and TRBJ2-7; D perhaps matches TRBD1 (6 bases). V lost 0 bases and J 2 bases, leaving 11 bases between the germline ends. Germline CDR1 and CDR2: DFQATT and SNEGSKA (reference sequence). The length of the CDR3 is 14 residues. CDR3 sequence: CSARDRTGTYEQYF. The CDR3 DNA reads TGCAGTGCTAGAGATCGCACAGGGACCTACGAGCAGTACTTC.

As concerns this clonotype: Being one base from a much bigger clone, this may be a read error. The gene calls are TRBV11-1 and TRBJ2-1, with D hard to call. The CDR3 length is 11 residues. Per germline, CDR1 SGHAT and CDR2 FQDESV (reference sequence). DNA of the CDR3: TGTGCCAGCGGTTCTTACAGTGAGCAGTTCTTC. Translating gives CASGSYSEQFF.

Only a few counts were recorded for this clonotype. The chain links TRBV27 to TRBJ2-2; D is ambiguous. The CDR3 has 13 amino acids. Germline V lookup: CDR1 MNHEY, CDR2 SMNVEV (reference sequence). V shed 3 bases and J shed 7 bases, with 9 bases lying between them. CDR3 sequence reads: CASSFTTGGELFF. The DNA of the CDR3 is TGTGCCAGCAGTTTCACAACTGGCGGGGAGCTGTTTTTT.

This clonotype was detected many times. This sequence joins TRBV20-1 and TRBJ2-7; possible D gene TRBD1, 5 bases. Germline V gives CDR1 DFQATT, CDR2 SNEGSKA (reference sequence). Trimming shortened V by 0 bases and J by 4 bases, and 7 bases separated the two germline ends. This CDR3 is 12 amino acids long. CDR3: CSARDQGYEQYF. The CDR3 bases are TGCAGTGCTAGAGATCAGGGTTACGAGCAGTACTTC.

There are many counts of this clonotype. The CDR3 reads CATSDTGNTEAFF. CDR3 in DNA: TGTGCCACCAGTGATACAGGGAACACTGAAGCTTTCTTT. The chain is built from TRBV24-1 and TRBJ1-1; the D gene is possibly TRBD1 (5 bases). The V gene lost 3 bases and the J gene lost 1 base, with 5 bases spanning the gap. The germline gives CDR1 KGHDR, CDR2 SFDVKD. There are 13 residues in the CDR3.

This clonotype was detected many times. The V call is TRBV12-3 or TRBV12-4, the J call TRBJ2-5, with 7 positions matching TRBD2. The V segment lost 7 bases and the J segment 2 bases; nucleotides outside the gene matches: 4. CDR3 length: 13 residues. The CDR3 DNA sequence: TGTGCCAGCAAACTAGCGAGGCAAGAGACCCAGTACTTC. It encodes CASKLARQETQYF.

This clonotype was seen ten or more times. The CDR3 sequence: CASPTAYTDSNQPQHF. The CDR3 coding sequence is TGCGCCAGTCCAACAGCGTATACCGATAGCAATCAGCCCCAGCATTTT. V and J are TRBV5-1 and TRBJ1-5; no clear D gene. Trimming removed 8 bases at V and 0 bases at J, with 18 bases between. The CDR3 covers 16 residues. CDR1 and CDR2 from the germline V gene are SGHRS and YFSETQ.

The genes are TRBV12-3 or TRBV12-4 and TRBJ2-2; the D gene is possibly TRBD2 (5 bases). Trimming shortened V by 5 bases and J by 0 bases, and 10 bases separated the two germline ends. The CDR3 spans 15 residues. CDR3 region: CASSPTITNTGELFF. CDR3 DNA sequence: TGTGCCAGCAGTCCGACTATCACGAACACCGGGGAGCTGTTTTTT.